This is a list of T cell receptor beta chains from one sample in a study of response to subunit inactivated influenza vaccine. TCRdb re-derived calls from the RT-PCR reads in MiXCR, one entry per CDR3 protein. The table shows around 470,000 distinct CDR3 sequences, with 7.2% occurring only once. The material sequenced was PBMCs from blood, taken less than 30 months after vaccination. The receptors were sampled from a man aged 50 to 69 who received an inactivated influenza vaccine. Both conserved end residues are trimmed from each CDR3.

V | CDR3
TRBV3-1 | ASSPTRLAGEVQY
TRBV7-9 | ASSSSSAGGRQTQY
TRBV30 | AWSTSVPSGNEKLF
TRBV20-1 | SAAFWTSGNKNIQY
TRBV24-1 | ATVYRVSYEQY
TRBV25-1 | ATAYSGMWF
TRBV14 | ASRARIGETQY
TRBV20-1 | SARALAGVYNEQF
TRBV12-3/TRBV12-4 | ASTTRAGVSTDTQY
TRBV4-3 | ASSQDIKRGGETQY
TRBV6-2/TRBV6-3 | ASSFLRGAGELF